A selection of T cell receptor beta chains follows, all from one sample in a study of lymphopenia after photon versus proton radiotherapy. Sequencing used immunoSEQ multiplex PCR; TCRdb keeps in-frame clones, though not all of them. The sample shows 67,000 or so clones, more than 75% of them seen only once. The sample in question was peripheral blood, obtained from a patient treated with proton-based radiotherapy. The receptors here all came from a man of 80 years or more with esophageal cancer. CDR3s include the opening cysteine and the closing phenylalanine or tryptophan. The order of the fields is J gene, D gene, clone size, V gene, CDR3 DNA, CDR3 protein. The D gene is left open where the match is weak. Not all rows give a size; the values are once, few, many and, for expanded clones, a class.

j_gene: TRBJ1-4; d_gene: NA; abundance: NA; v_gene: TRBV5-1; CDR3nt: TGCGCCAGCAGCTTGGACCCAGGCGCGGGAGCTGAAAAACTGTTTTTT; CDR3aa: CASSLDPGAGAEKLFF
j_gene: TRBJ2-3; d_gene: NA; abundance: NA; v_gene: TRBV7-9; CDR3nt: TGTGCCAGCAGCCCCCGATGGGGGACAGATACGCAGTATTTT; CDR3aa: CASSPRWGTDTQYF
j_gene: TRBJ1-1; d_gene: NA; abundance: NA; v_gene: TRBV5-1; CDR3nt: TGCGCCAGCAGCTTGGAAGTGAACACTGAAGCTTTCTTT; CDR3aa: CASSLEVNTEAFF
j_gene: TRBJ2-7; d_gene: TRBD2; abundance: few; v_gene: TRBV11-3; CDR3nt: TGTGCCAGCAGCTTACTAGCGGACTCCTACGAGCAGTACTTC; CDR3aa: CASSLLADSYEQYF
j_gene: TRBJ1-1; d_gene: NA; abundance: NA; v_gene: TRBV6-5; CDR3nt: TGTGCCAGCAGTTACGCGGGACTGATGAACACTGAAGCTTTCTTT; CDR3aa: CASSYAGLMNTEAFF
j_gene: TRBJ2-3; d_gene: NA; abundance: NA; v_gene: TRBV5-4; CDR3nt: TGTGCCAGCAGCTTGAGGGGGACCACAGATACGCAGTATTTT; CDR3aa: CASSLRGTTDTQYF
j_gene: TRBJ2-1; d_gene: TRBD2; abundance: NA; v_gene: TRBV10-3; CDR3nt: TGTGCCATCGCCAGCGGGGAGAGCTCCTACAATGAGCAGTTCTTC; CDR3aa: CAIASGESSYNEQFF
j_gene: TRBJ2-1; d_gene: TRBD2; abundance: NA; v_gene: TRBV7-3; CDR3nt: TGTGCCAGCAGTCCGGGACTAGCTACTAATGAGCAGTTCTTC; CDR3aa: CASSPGLATNEQFF
j_gene: TRBJ1-1; d_gene: NA; abundance: few; v_gene: TRBV19; CDR3nt: TGTGCCAGTAGTCGCGAGGGGTTGAGCACTGAAGCTTTCTTT; CDR3aa: CASSREGLSTEAFF
j_gene: TRBJ2-3; d_gene: NA; abundance: once; v_gene: TRBV19; CDR3nt: TGTGCCAGTAGTCCGACCCTCGGTACGCAGTATTTT; CDR3aa: CASSPTLGTQYF
j_gene: TRBJ2-7; d_gene: TRBD2; abundance: few; v_gene: TRBV5-1; CDR3nt: TGCGCCAGCAGCTTGGAGGTGGGGGGACTAGCGGCCTACGAGCAGTACTTC; CDR3aa: CASSLEVGGLAAYEQYF
j_gene: TRBJ2-7; d_gene: NA; abundance: NA; v_gene: TRBV5-4; CDR3nt: TGTGCCAGCAGCCCTGGTAGTAGGGACGACGAGCAGTACTTC; CDR3aa: CASSPGSRDDEQYF
j_gene: TRBJ2-7; d_gene: TRBD2; abundance: NA; v_gene: TRBV5-4; CDR3nt: TGTGCCAGCTCCGGGGCGGGAGGTGCCTACGAGCAGTACTTC; CDR3aa: CASSGAGGAYEQYF
j_gene: TRBJ2-1; d_gene: TRBD2; abundance: NA; v_gene: TRBV5-1; CDR3nt: TGCGCCAGCAGCTTGCCAGCGGGGGGGTACAATGAGCAGTTCTTC; CDR3aa: CASSLPAGGYNEQFF
j_gene: TRBJ1-4; d_gene: NA; abundance: NA; v_gene: TRBV7-2; CDR3nt: TGTGCCAGCAGTTACTCGGGGCAGAATGAAAAACTGTTTTTT; CDR3aa: CASSYSGQNEKLFF
j_gene: TRBJ2-5; d_gene: TRBD2; abundance: few; v_gene: TRBV5-4; CDR3nt: TGTGCCAGCAGCTCGAAAGGGACTAGCGCGGAGACCCAGTACTTC; CDR3aa: CASSSKGTSAETQYF
j_gene: TRBJ2-7; d_gene: TRBD2; abundance: once; v_gene: TRBV5-4; CDR3nt: TGTGCCAGCAGCTTGGCGAGGGGTAGCGGGGCATTCTCCTACGAGCAGTACTTC; CDR3aa: CASSLARGSGAFSYEQYF
j_gene: TRBJ1-1; d_gene: NA; abundance: NA; v_gene: TRBV19; CDR3nt: TGTGCCAGTAGTGCGAACAGGGAGGTGGGCACTGAAGCTTTCTTT; CDR3aa: CASSANREVGTEAFF
j_gene: TRBJ1-2; d_gene: NA; abundance: NA; v_gene: TRBV4-3; CDR3nt: TGCGCCAGCAGCCAAGAGCCCGGGGATGGCTACACCTTC; CDR3aa: CASSQEPGDGYTF
j_gene: TRBJ2-7; d_gene: NA; abundance: NA; v_gene: TRBV7-9; CDR3nt: TGTGCCAGCAGCTTAGCGGGTGGTACGCTTGTGGGAGTCTCTTACGAGCAGTACTTC; CDR3aa: CASSLAGGTLVGVSYEQYF
j_gene: TRBJ1-1; d_gene: NA; abundance: NA; v_gene: TRBV18; CDR3nt: TGTGCCAGCTCGTCCCAGGGAAACACTGAAGCTTTCTTT; CDR3aa: CASSSQGNTEAFF
j_gene: TRBJ2-7; d_gene: NA; abundance: few; v_gene: TRBV7-2; CDR3nt: TGTGCCAGCAGCTGGGCGGGACAGTCCTACGAGCAGTACTTC; CDR3aa: CASSWAGQSYEQYF
j_gene: TRBJ1-2; d_gene: NA; abundance: NA; v_gene: TRBV4-3; CDR3nt: TGCGCCAGCAGCCAGCAGGGCCGGGGCTATGGCTACACCTTC; CDR3aa: CASSQQGRGYGYTF
j_gene: TRBJ2-7; d_gene: TRBD2; abundance: NA; v_gene: TRBV6-5; CDR3nt: TGTGCCAGCAACCCAGCGGGAGGGCAGCGGGAGCAGTACTTC; CDR3aa: CASNPAGGQREQYF
j_gene: TRBJ1-2; d_gene: NA; abundance: once; v_gene: TRBV5-1; CDR3nt: TGCGCCAGCAGCTTGGAGTCACCCAACTATGGCTACACCTTC; CDR3aa: CASSLESPNYGYTF
j_gene: TRBJ2-3; d_gene: TRBD2; abundance: NA; v_gene: TRBV6-5; CDR3nt: TGTGCCAGCAGTTTGCTAGCGGGTGGGGCAGATACGCAGTATTTT; CDR3aa: CASSLLAGGADTQYF
j_gene: TRBJ1-2; d_gene: TRBD1; abundance: NA; v_gene: TRBV30; CDR3nt: TGTGCCTGGACCGCGGGGACAGACGAGGGTGGCTACACCTTC; CDR3aa: CAWTAGTDEGGYTF
j_gene: TRBJ2-3; d_gene: NA; abundance: NA; v_gene: TRBV5-1; CDR3nt: TGCGCCAGCAGCTTGGCAGAATCGGGGACATCCTCGAGCGCGCAGTATTTT; CDR3aa: CASSLAESGTSSSAQYF